A single sample is the source of the 18 T cell receptor beta chains below, sequenced in a study of metastatic and nonmetastatic thyroid tumors. All patients were untreated before thyroid surgery. MiXCR was used by TCRdb to re-call the PCR reads. The profile shows roughly 39,000 clones, around half of them singletons. The specimen sequenced was tumor tissue. These receptors all come from a male donor with papillary thyroid cancer or a benign thyroid nodule (not recorded which). Some clones in this sample may be carry-over from other donors' samples.

The chain uses TRBV2 and TRBJ1-4, with D unresolved. Germline V lookup: CDR1 SNHLY, CDR2 FYNNEI. Trimming stripped 4 bases from V and 1 base from J, with 10 bases between. This CDR3 comprises 15 residues. DNA of the CDR3: TGTGCCAGCAGTGTCCTGGGGAAAACTAATGAAAAACTGTTTTTT. Translation: CASSVLGKTNEKLFF.

Judged by abundance, this clone is medium-sized. The J gene is TRBJ2-7, the V gene TRBV6-1; the D gene is possibly TRBD2 (6 bases). V dropped 2 bases and J dropped 2 bases, with 19 bases sitting between them. Germline assignment: CDR1 MNHNS and CDR2 SASEGT. The CDR3 is made up of 17 amino acids. CDR3 region: CASSESVGGPGPYEQYF. The CDR3 coding sequence is TGTGCCAGCAGTGAATCAGTCGGGGGTCCAGGGCCCTACGAGCAGTACTTC.

The rearrangement joins TRBV19 to TRBJ2-6; D is unresolved. Trimming shortened V by 3 bases and J by 0 bases, and 9 bases separated the two germline ends. The CDR3 runs 16 residues. Per the germline V gene, CDR1 is LNHDA and CDR2 is SQIVND (reference sequence). The CDR3 here is CASSMFRSSGANVLTF. Written as DNA, the CDR3 is TGTGCCAGTAGTATGTTTCGGTCCTCTGGGGCCAACGTCCTGACTTTC.

This clone has just one count. The chain links TRBV3-1 to TRBJ2-3; 7 nucleotides line up with TRBD2. The CDR3 spans 15 residues. The V gene end was trimmed by 7 bases and the J gene end by 4 bases; junction bases not matched to a gene: 11. Germline V gene sequence: CDR1 LGHDT, CDR2 YNNKEL (reference sequence). CDR3 amino acids: CASTLGGSGADTQYF. CDR3 nucleotide sequence: TGTGCCAGCACCCTGGGCGGGAGCGGGGCAGATACGCAGTATTTT.

V is TRBV18 and J is TRBJ2-2; tentatively, D is TRBD1 (6 bases). Trimming shortened V by 4 bases and J by 1 base, and 7 bases separated the two germline ends. This CDR3 spans 14 amino acids. CDR1 and CDR2 from the germline V gene are KGHSH and LQKENI. CDR3 sequence reads: CASSLQGNTGELFF. CDR3 nucleotides: TGTGCCAGCTCACTACAGGGGAACACCGGGGAGCTGTTTTTT.

The chain recombines TRBV11-2 with TRBJ2-7; D is possibly TRBD1 or TRBD2 (6 bases each). Germline V gene sequence: CDR1 SGHAT, CDR2 FQNNGV. V was pared by 2 bases and J by 5 bases, with 16 bases between. The CDR3 consists of 15 residues. CDR3 loop: CASSLRARGQDEQYF. The DNA of the CDR3 is TGTGCCAGCAGCTTACGAGCTCGGGGGCAGGACGAGCAGTACTTC. Looking up the rest from reference TRBV11-2 and TRBJ2-7 gives the full variable domain: EAGVAQSPRYKIIEKRQSVAFWCNPISGHATLYWYQQILGQGPKLLIQFQNNGVVDDSQLPKDRFSAERLKGVDSTLKIQPAKLEDSAVYLCASSLRARGQDEQYFGPGTRLTVT.

This clone was seen once. CDR3 nucleotides: TGCGCCAGCAGAAGGATAGAGAACACCGGGGAGCTGTTTTTT. The encoded protein is CASRRIENTGELFF. This sequence joins TRBV4-1 and TRBJ2-2; D gene unclear. CDR1 MGHRA and CDR2 YSYEKL come from the germline V gene. The ends were cut back, 6 bases at V and 1 base at J, with 9 bases in the middle. The CDR3 has 14 residues.

The chain employs TRBV11-2 and TRBJ2-6, with 12 bases fitting TRBD1. The V segment lost 5 bases and the J segment 4 bases; nucleotides outside the gene matches: 6. The CDR3 runs to 17 residues. Germline loops: CDR1 SGHAT, CDR2 FQNNGV. CDR3 coding DNA: TGTGCCAGCAGCCTGGGACAGGGGGCGAGCGGGGCCAACGTCCTGACTTTC. The encoded protein is CASSLGQGASGANVLTF.

V usage is TRBV3-1 and J usage is TRBJ2-1; D call uncertain. Germline CDR1 and CDR2: LGHDT and YNNKEL (reference sequence). Trimming removed 1 base from V and 7 bases from J, with 8 bases in between. The CDR3 contains 13 residues. The CDR3 DNA reads TGTGCCAGCAGCCAAGTCCATGGGAATGAGCAGTTCTTC. This gives the protein CASSQVHGNEQFF.

A few counts support this clone. The rearrangement joins TRBV6-1 to TRBJ2-7; 8 bases agree with TRBD1. V lost 1 base to trimming and J lost 0 bases; unmatched junction nucleotides: 2. Germline CDR1 reads MNHNS; CDR2 reads SASEGT. This CDR3 spans 15 amino acids. DNA of the CDR3: TGTGCCAGCAGTGAAGGGACAGGGAGCTCCTACGAGCAGTACTTC. Encoded protein: CASSEGTGSSYEQYF.

This chain connects TRBV4-1 to TRBJ2-3; 9 bases fit TRBD2. V dropped 1 base and J dropped 4; count of bases not matched to a gene: 6. The CDR3 contains 16 residues. The germline V gene encodes CDR1 MGHRA and CDR2 YSYEKL. CDR3: CASSQVERGASDTQYF. The DNA of the CDR3 is TGCGCCAGCAGCCAAGTTGAGCGGGGGGCCTCAGATACGCAGTATTTT.

In DNA form, the CDR3 reads TGTGCCAGCAGGAACCAACAGGGGTATAATTCACCCCTCCACTTT. Translating gives CASRNQQGYNSPLHF. This chain joins TRBV6-1 and TRBJ1-6, with 7 positions matching TRBD1. The CDR3 contains 15 residues. Looked up from germline, CDR1 is MNHNS and CDR2 is SASEGT. V dropped 6 bases and J dropped 4; count of bases not matched to a gene: 6.

This clone was recorded a few times. The chain uses TRBV6-1 and TRBJ1-1, with TRBD1 identical over 12 bases. CDR1 is MNHNS and CDR2 is SASEGT in the germline V gene. The V gene end was trimmed by 8 bases and the J gene end by 6 bases; junction bases not matched to a gene: 10. This CDR3 region has 15 residues. The CDR3: CASLTRDRGLAEAFF. Here the CDR3 DNA reads TGTGCCAGCCTCACCCGGGACAGGGGGCTCGCTGAAGCTTTCTTT.

For the CDR3, the DNA is TGTGCCAGCAGCCAAGATGGGGCCGGGAGGCCTTCCAATGAGCAGTTCTTC. Its protein is CASSQDGAGRPSNEQFF. The chain carries TRBV4-2 and TRBJ2-1; 7 bases line up with TRBD2. The CDR3 runs to 17 residues. CDR1 is LGHNA, CDR2 YNFKEQ, per germline. J gave up 6 bases and V 0 bases, and 11 bases lay outside the gene matches.

This clone came up a few times. The chain links TRBV10-2 to TRBJ1-1, with a tentative D call TRBD1 (5 bases). V shed 6 bases and J shed 1 base, with 9 bases lying between them. This CDR3 has 13 residues. The germline V gene encodes CDR1 WSHSY and CDR2 SAAADI. The CDR3 protein is CASSLGGNTEAFF. The CDR3 DNA reads TGCGCCAGCAGCCTTGGGGGGAACACTGAAGCTTTCTTT.

This clone was seen a handful of times. The chain combines TRBV6-6 with TRBJ1-6, with 8 bases fitting TRBD1. The junction had 10 bases not matched to a gene; V was cut back by 2 bases and J by 16 bases. Germline V gives CDR1 MNHNY, CDR2 SVGAGI (reference sequence). The CDR3 length is 14 residues. This chain's CDR3 is CASSYTGQAAYLHF. The CDR3 nucleotides are TGTGCCAGCAGTTACACGGGACAGGCGGCCTATCTCCACTTT.

The CDR3 loop is CASSQLLGRSMYYEQYF. Written as DNA, the CDR3 is TGTGCCAGCAGCCAGCTGCTTGGGCGGAGCATGTACTACGAGCAGTACTTC. The chain joins TRBV3-1 to TRBJ2-7; D is ambiguous. There are 17 residues in the CDR3. V lost 3 bases and J lost 3, with 21 bases in between. Per the germline V gene, CDR1 is LGHDT and CDR2 is YNNKEL (reference sequence).

This chain links TRBV5-1 with TRBJ2-1; 12 bases line up with TRBD2. The CDR3 is 13 amino acids. Germline CDR1 is SGHRS and CDR2 is YFSETQ. This CDR3 reads CATSGGSWDEQFF. The CDR3 region has the DNA TGCGCGACTAGCGGGGGTTCTTGGGATGAGCAGTTCTTC. Variable domain in full (rest from reference TRBV5-1 and TRBJ2-1): KAGVTQTPRYLIKTRGQQVTLSCSPISGHRSVSWYQQTPGQGLQFLFEYFSETQRNKGNFPGRFSGRQFSNSRSEMNVSTLELGDSALYLCATSGGSWDEQFFGPGTRLTVL.